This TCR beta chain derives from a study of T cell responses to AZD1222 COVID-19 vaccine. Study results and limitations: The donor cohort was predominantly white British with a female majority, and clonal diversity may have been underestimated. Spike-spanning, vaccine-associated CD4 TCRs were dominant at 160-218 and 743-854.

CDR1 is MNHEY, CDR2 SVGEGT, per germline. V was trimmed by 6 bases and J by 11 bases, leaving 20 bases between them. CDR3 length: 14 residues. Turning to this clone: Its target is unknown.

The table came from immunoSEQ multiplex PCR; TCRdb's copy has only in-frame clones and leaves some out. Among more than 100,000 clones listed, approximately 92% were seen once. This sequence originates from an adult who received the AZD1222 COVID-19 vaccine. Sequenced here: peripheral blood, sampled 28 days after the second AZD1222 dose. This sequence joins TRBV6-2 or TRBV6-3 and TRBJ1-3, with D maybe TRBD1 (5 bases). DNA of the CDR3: TGTGCCAGCAGCCACCGGGACCCACTTTATTCCATATATTTT. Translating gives CASSHRDPLYSIYF.